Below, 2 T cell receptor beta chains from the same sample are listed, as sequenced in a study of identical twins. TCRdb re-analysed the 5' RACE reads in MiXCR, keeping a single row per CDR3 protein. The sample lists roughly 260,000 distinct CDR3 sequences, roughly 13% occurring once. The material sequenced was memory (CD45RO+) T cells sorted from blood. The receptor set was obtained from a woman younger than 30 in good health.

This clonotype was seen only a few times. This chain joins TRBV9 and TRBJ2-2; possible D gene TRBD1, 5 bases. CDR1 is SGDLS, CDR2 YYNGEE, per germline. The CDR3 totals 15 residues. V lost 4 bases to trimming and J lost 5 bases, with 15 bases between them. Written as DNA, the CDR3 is TGTGCCAGCAGCTCGACGCAGGGTGAGACCGGGGAGCTGTTTTTT. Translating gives CASSSTQGETGELFF. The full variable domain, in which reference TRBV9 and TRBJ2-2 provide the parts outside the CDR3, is DSGVTQTPKHLITATGQRVTLRCSPRSGDLSVYWYQQSLDQGLQFLIQYYNGEERAKGNILERFSAQQFPDLHSELNLSSLELGDSALYFCASSSTQGETGELFFGEGSRLTVL.

This CDR3 is CSVEGIMGQIDTDTQYF. The CDR3 DNA sequence: TGCAGCGTTGAAGGAATTATGGGTCAAATAGACACAGATACGCAGTATTTT. The chain couples TRBV29-1 to TRBJ2-3; D gene unclear. Between the trimmed V and J ends, which lost 1 base and 2 bases, there was a span of 19 bases. The V gene's germline CDR1 is SQVTM and CDR2 ANQGSEA. The CDR3 runs 17 residues.